This TCR beta chain originates from a study of blood T cell repertoires in COVID-19. Study information: The analysed material was cDNA or gDNA that came from T cells, B-cell-depleted T cells, or PBMCs.

In the original processing: Amplification of reference gene primers provided the estimated nucleated cell counts. The protocol was immunoSEQ multiplex PCR, while the TCRdb copy is restricted to in-frame clones and leaves out a portion. For V, J and clone size, that table is used; D and trimming come from the DNA. The sample holds nearly 80,000 clones, 80% to 85% seen once. The TCR originated in a woman aged 70-85 years with acute or convalescent COVID-19. The sequenced material came from peripheral blood.

The CDR3 region is CASSIGAPGANQPQHF. Written as DNA, the CDR3 is TGTGCCAGTAGTATAGGTGCCCCAGGGGCCAATCAGCCCCAGCATTTT. The chain has TRBV19 and TRBJ1-5, with a weak D call TRBD1 (6 bases). From germline, CDR1 is LNHDA and CDR2 SQIVND (reference sequence). V was trimmed by 1 base and J by 3 bases, leaving 13 bases between them. The CDR3 has 16 amino acids.